What follows are 23 T cell receptor beta chains derived from one specimen sequenced in a study of blood T cell repertoires in COVID-19 (dated by TCRdb to 2020 to 2021). The library was generated by the immunoSEQ multiplex PCR assay. TCRdb's version of the immuneACCESS table is confined to in-frame rearrangements and falls short of the full clone set. An unresolved V gene accounts for under half of the shortfall where checked; the remainder is of unknown origin. The sample contains fewer than 450,000 clones, roughly 84% of them found a single time. The ten top clones hold 1% of the sample. The sample comprised PBMCs or T cells enriched from blood (not recorded which). The source of these receptors is a woman in her thirties who had recovered from COVID-19.

The CDR3 region is CASSQLLLGPDEQYF. DNA of the CDR3: TGTGCCAGCAGCCAACTGCTCCTGGGGCCAGACGAGCAGTACTTC. J is TRBJ2-7 and V is TRBV14, with a tentative D call TRBD1 (5 bases). CDR3 length equals 15 residues. Germline values: CDR1 SGHDN, CDR2 FVKESK. The V end lost 2 bases, the J end lost 5 bases, and 16 bases lay between the germline ends.

J is TRBJ2-5 and V is TRBV5-1, with D hard to call. The CDR3 spans 13 residues. Trimming removed 1 base at V and 3 bases at J, with 7 bases between. In germline, CDR1 is SGHRS, CDR2 YFSETQ. In nucleotides, the CDR3 is TGCGCCAGCAGCTTGTCCGGAGAAGAGACCCAGTACTTC. Encoded protein: CASSLSGEETQYF.

This clone was observed a single time. The chain carries TRBV11-2 and TRBJ2-4; 12 bases match TRBD2. V was pared by 0 bases and J by 0 bases, with 9 bases of the junction left unmatched. The CDR3 is 20 amino acids. From germline, CDR1 is SGHAT and CDR2 FQNNGV. CDR3 in DNA: TGTGCCAGCAGCTTAGAGTTCGGACTAGCGGGGATTTTAGCCAAAAACATTCAGTACTTC. Its protein product is CASSLEFGLAGILAKNIQYF. Filled out from reference TRBV11-2 and TRBJ2-4, the complete variable domain reads EAGVAQSPRYKIIEKRQSVAFWCNPISGHATLYWYQQILGQGPKLLIQFQNNGVVDDSQLPKDRFSAERLKGVDSTLKIQPAKLEDSAVYLCASSLEFGLAGILAKNIQYFGAGTRLSVL.

V and J are TRBV20-1 and TRBJ2-3; no clear D. The CDR3 has 14 amino acids. The V gene lost 3 bases and the J gene lost 4 bases, with 14 bases spanning the gap. Germline CDR1 DFQATT, CDR2 SNEGSKA (reference sequence). This CDR3 reads CSASGLGPPDTQYF. The CDR3 DNA is TGCAGTGCTAGTGGGCTGGGCCCCCCAGATACGCAGTATTTT.

This clone was found a few times. This chain uses TRBV10-3 with TRBJ1-1, with D uncertain. Trimming cost V 2 bases and J 1 base, with 11 bases left between them. CDR1 ENHRY and CDR2 SYGVKD come from the germline V gene. The CDR3 spans 15 residues. In nucleotides, the CDR3 is TGTGCCATCAGTGAGCGTCGGGGAGGGAACACTGAAGCTTTCTTT. Amino acid sequence: CAISERRGGNTEAFF.

This sequence joins TRBV11-2 and TRBJ2-1; 8 bases map to TRBD2. The CDR3 has 16 residues. Germline CDR1 is SGHAT and CDR2 is FQNNGV. The V segment lost 1 base and the J segment 3 bases; nucleotides outside the gene matches: 5. In nucleotides, the CDR3 is TGTGCCAGCAGCTTAGCCAGCGGGGGCCTCTACAATGAGCAGTTCTTC. Translated, it gives CASSLASGGLYNEQFF.

This chain connects TRBV14 to TRBJ2-2, with D possibly TRBD2 on 6 matching bases. Germline V CDR1 and CDR2: SGHDN, FVKESK. The CDR3 sequence is 15 residues long. V was shortened by 3 bases and J by 4 bases, with 12 bases between the two germline ends. This chain's CDR3 is CASSHLRGGTGELFF. The CDR3 DNA reads TGTGCCAGCAGCCATTTGAGGGGAGGCACCGGGGAGCTGTTTTTT.

The genes are TRBV5-4 and TRBJ1-3; no reliable D call. With 0 bases removed from V and 3 bases from J, the gap between germline ends came to 10 bases. The length of the CDR3 is 15 residues. Germline-derived CDR1 and CDR2 are SGHNT and YYREEE (reference sequence). The CDR3 DNA reads as TGTGCCAGCAGCTTGGTGCCCGGGTATGGAAACACCATATATTTT. It yields the protein CASSLVPGYGNTIYF.

The gene calls are TRBV27 and TRBJ1-5, with D uncertain. Germline V CDR1 and CDR2: MNHEY, SMNVEV (reference sequence). Trimming left V 6 bases short and J 4 bases short, with 7 bases between. The CDR3 contains 12 residues. The CDR3 DNA follows: TGTGCCAGCAGCCCCCTTAATCAGCCCCAGCATTTT. Its protein product is CASSPLNQPQHF.

This chain connects TRBV11-2 to TRBJ2-3, with 9 bases matching TRBD2. Germline loops: CDR1 SGHAT, CDR2 FQNNGV. The CDR3 is 17 residues long. The V and J ends lost 4 bases and 3 bases, in that order; junction bases with no gene match: 11. The CDR3 is CASSYTLAGAGTDTQYF. CDR3 bases: TGTGCCAGCAGCTATACATTAGCGGGGGCCGGAACAGATACGCAGTATTTT.

V usage is TRBV7-9 and J usage is TRBJ2-5; the match to TRBD1 covers 7 bases. The CDR3 is made up of 14 amino acids. Germline V lookup: CDR1 SEHNR, CDR2 FQNEAQ (reference sequence). The J segment lost 4 bases and the V segment lost 5 bases, leaving 7 bases of the junction unmatched. CDR3 sequence reads: CASSRAQGPETQYF. DNA for the CDR3: TGTGCCAGCAGCCGGGCACAGGGGCCAGAGACCCAGTACTTC.

The CDR3 protein is CASSPRANPYEQYF. In DNA, the CDR3 is TGTGCCAGCTCACCCAGGGCAAACCCCTACGAGCAGTACTTC. The rearrangement links TRBV19 to TRBJ2-7, with a possible D match to TRBD1 (5 bases). CDR3 length: 14 residues. The V and J ends lost 9 bases and 2 bases respectively, with 17 bases between them. Germline-derived CDR1 and CDR2 are LNHDA and SQIVND (reference sequence).

The V call is TRBV28, the J call TRBJ1-1; possibly TRBD1 for D (6 bases). The CDR3 length is 14 residues. V lost 5 bases and J lost 5, with 15 bases in between. Germline V gene data show CDR1 as MDHEN and CDR2 as SYDVKM. CDR3 nucleotide sequence: TGTGCCAGCAGTGCACAGGGCAGGAGGACTGAAGCTTTCTTT. Protein: CASSAQGRRTEAFF.

This clone was found many times. The chain is built from TRBV28 and TRBJ1-1; D unresolved. Germline CDR1 and CDR2: MDHEN and SYDVKM. The CDR3 runs to 17 residues. Trimming left V 6 bases short and J 1 base short, with 21 bases between. The chain's CDR3 is CASSSLEASTGNTEAFF. The CDR3 nucleotides read TGTGCCAGCAGCTCTTTAGAAGCGTCGACGGGGAACACTGAAGCTTTCTTT.

This clone came up a few times. This chain uses TRBV12-2 with TRBJ2-4; the D call TRBD2 from the table was never checked on the DNA. TRBV12-2 is designated a pseudogene. The CDR3 runs to 15 residues. In DNA, the CDR3 is TGTGCAAACCAAAAAGCGGATCTAGCCAAAAACATTCAGTACTTC. Translating it yields CANQKADLAKNIQYF.

This rearrangement joins TRBV7-9 to TRBJ2-5; D is possibly TRBD2 (5 bases). CDR3 length: 12 residues. V dropped 2 bases and J dropped 5 bases, with 6 bases sitting between them. CDR1 is SEHNR, CDR2 FQNEAQ, per germline (reference sequence). CDR3 region: CASSLKRETQYF. The CDR3, as DNA: TGTGCCAGCAGCTTAAAGCGGGAGACCCAGTACTTC. Combining the CDR3 with reference TRBV7-9 and TRBJ2-5 gives the whole variable domain DTGVSQNPRHKITKRGQNVTFRCDPISEHNRLYWYRQTLGQGPEFLTYFQNEAQLEKSRLLSDRFSAERPKGSFSTLEIQRTEQGDSAMYLCASSLKRETQYFGPGTRLLVL.

This rearrangement joins TRBV2 to TRBJ1-2, with 10 positions matching TRBD1. In germline, CDR1 is SNHLY, CDR2 FYNNEI. CDR3 size: 15 residues. Losses at the gene ends were 6 bases for V and 3 bases for J; bases not matched to a gene: 7. In DNA form, the CDR3 reads TGTGCCAGCAGCCCTTGGGGGACAGGGGACTATGGCTACACCTTC. Translation: CASSPWGTGDYGYTF.

This clone was observed a single time. DNA of the CDR3: TGTGCCAGTAGTATCGGCGGGGGCTACACCTTC. Its protein product is CASSIGGGYTF. The chain couples TRBV19 to TRBJ1-2; D unresolved. The germline V and J ends were trimmed by 3 bases and 8 bases, with 7 bases remaining between them. The CDR3 is 11 residues long. Germline-derived CDR1 and CDR2 are LNHDA and SQIVND (reference sequence).

This chain links TRBV27 with TRBJ2-1, with 12 bases aligning to TRBD2. The CDR3 consists of 16 residues. After removal of 4 bases from V and 8 bases from J, the junction contained 9 bases not matched to a gene. Germline CDR1 MNHEY, CDR2 SMNVEV (reference sequence). CDR3 in amino acids: CASSSRTSGEFHEQFF. The CDR3 DNA reads as TGTGCCAGCAGTTCACGGACTAGCGGGGAGTTTCATGAGCAGTTCTTC.

This rearrangement joins TRBV7-6 to TRBJ1-6, with D possibly matching TRBD1 (6 bases). The V gene's germline CDR1 is SGHVS and CDR2 FNYEAQ. The CDR3 contains 15 residues. The V and J ends lost 0 bases and 4 bases respectively, with 7 bases between them. Here the CDR3 reads CASSLAQGYNSPLHF. Here the CDR3 DNA reads TGTGCCAGCAGCTTAGCACAGGGTTATAATTCACCCCTCCACTTT.

The rearrangement joins TRBV4-2 to TRBJ1-1, with D unclear. CDR1 is LGHNA and CDR2 is YNFKEQ in the germline V gene. This CDR3 has 14 residues. V was cut by 0 bases and J by 0 bases, with 5 bases left in between. The CDR3 DNA is TGTGCCAGCAGCCAAGATTCGGTGAACACTGAAGCTTTCTTT. Its translation: CASSQDSVNTEAFF.

This rearrangement joins TRBV5-1 to TRBJ2-7; D is undetermined. V dropped 3 bases and J dropped 2 bases, with 18 bases sitting between them. CDR3 length: 16 amino acids. Germline values: CDR1 SGHRS, CDR2 YFSETQ. The CDR3 region is CASSSTLGRATYEQYF. CDR3 bases: TGCGCCAGCAGCTCAACCCTGGGCAGAGCTACCTACGAGCAGTACTTC.

The chain uses TRBV2 and TRBJ1-5; D not certain. This CDR3 spans 14 amino acids. CDR1 SNHLY and CDR2 FYNNEI come from the germline V gene. V was shortened by 8 bases and J by 0 bases, with 11 bases between the two germline ends. CDR3 amino acids: CASASLYSNQPQHF. The CDR3 bases are TGTGCCAGCGCAAGCCTGTATAGCAATCAGCCCCAGCATTTT.